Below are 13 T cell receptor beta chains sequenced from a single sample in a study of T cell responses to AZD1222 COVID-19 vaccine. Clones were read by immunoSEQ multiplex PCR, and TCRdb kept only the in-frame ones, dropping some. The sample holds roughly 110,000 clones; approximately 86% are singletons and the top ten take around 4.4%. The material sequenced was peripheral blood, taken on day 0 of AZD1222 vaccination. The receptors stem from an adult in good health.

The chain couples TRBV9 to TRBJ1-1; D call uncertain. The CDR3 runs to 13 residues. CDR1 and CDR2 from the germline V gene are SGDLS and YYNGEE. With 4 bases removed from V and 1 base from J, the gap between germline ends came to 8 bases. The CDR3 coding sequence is TGTGCCAGCAGCAAAGGTGGGAACACTGAAGCTTTCTTT. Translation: CASSKGGNTEAFF.

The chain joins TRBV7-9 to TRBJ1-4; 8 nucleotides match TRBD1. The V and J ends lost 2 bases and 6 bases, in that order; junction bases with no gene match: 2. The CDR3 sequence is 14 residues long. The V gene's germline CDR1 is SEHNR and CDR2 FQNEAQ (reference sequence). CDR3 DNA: TGTGCCAGCAGCTTATACAGGGGGGATGAAAAACTGTTTTTT. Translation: CASSLYRGDEKLFF.

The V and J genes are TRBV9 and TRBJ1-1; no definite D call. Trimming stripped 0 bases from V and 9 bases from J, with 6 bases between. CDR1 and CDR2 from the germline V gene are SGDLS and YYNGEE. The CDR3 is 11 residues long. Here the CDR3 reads CASSVGEQAFF. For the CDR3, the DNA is TGTGCCAGCAGCGTAGGGGAACAAGCTTTCTTT.

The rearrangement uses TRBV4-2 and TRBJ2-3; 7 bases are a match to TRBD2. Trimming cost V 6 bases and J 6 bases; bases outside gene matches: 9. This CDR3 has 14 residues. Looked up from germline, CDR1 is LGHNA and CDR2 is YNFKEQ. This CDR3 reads CASSPGTNPDTQYF. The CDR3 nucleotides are TGTGCCAGCAGTCCCGGGACTAACCCCGATACGCAGTATTTT.

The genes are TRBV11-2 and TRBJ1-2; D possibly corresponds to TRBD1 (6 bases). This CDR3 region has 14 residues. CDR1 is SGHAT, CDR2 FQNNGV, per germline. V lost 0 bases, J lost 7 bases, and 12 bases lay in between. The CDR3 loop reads CASSLDRGVSGYTF. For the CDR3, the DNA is TGTGCCAGCAGCTTAGACAGGGGAGTAAGTGGCTACACCTTC.

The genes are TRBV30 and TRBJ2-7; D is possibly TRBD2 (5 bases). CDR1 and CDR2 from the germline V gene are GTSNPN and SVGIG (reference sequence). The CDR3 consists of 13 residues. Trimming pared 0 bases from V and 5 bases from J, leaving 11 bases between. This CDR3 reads CAWSVRGFDEQYF. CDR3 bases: TGTGCCTGGAGTGTACGGGGTTTCGACGAGCAGTACTTC.

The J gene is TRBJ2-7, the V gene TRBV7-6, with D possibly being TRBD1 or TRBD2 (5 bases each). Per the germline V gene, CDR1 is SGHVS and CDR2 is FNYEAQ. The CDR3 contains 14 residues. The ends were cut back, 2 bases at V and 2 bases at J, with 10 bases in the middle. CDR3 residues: CASSLKLGAYEQYF. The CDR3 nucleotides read TGTGCCAGCAGCTTAAAGTTGGGGGCCTACGAGCAGTACTTC.

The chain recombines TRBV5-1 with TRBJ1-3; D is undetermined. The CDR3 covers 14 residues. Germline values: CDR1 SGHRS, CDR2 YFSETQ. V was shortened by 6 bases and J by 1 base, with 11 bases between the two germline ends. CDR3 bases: TGCGCCAGCACCCAAGGAGGATCTGGAAACACCATATATTTT. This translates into CASTQGGSGNTIYF.

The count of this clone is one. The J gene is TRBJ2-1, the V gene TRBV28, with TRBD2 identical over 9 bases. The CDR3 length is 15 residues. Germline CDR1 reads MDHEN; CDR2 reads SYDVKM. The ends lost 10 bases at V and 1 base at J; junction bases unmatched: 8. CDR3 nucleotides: TGTGCCACCGGGACTAGCCTCCTTTCCTACAATGAGCAGTTCTTC. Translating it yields CATGTSLLSYNEQFF.

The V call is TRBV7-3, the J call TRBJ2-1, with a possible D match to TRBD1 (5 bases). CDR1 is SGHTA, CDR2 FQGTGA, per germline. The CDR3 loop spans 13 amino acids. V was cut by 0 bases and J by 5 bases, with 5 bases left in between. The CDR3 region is CASSLTTDNEQFF. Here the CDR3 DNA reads TGTGCCAGCAGCTTAACGACAGACAATGAGCAGTTCTTC.

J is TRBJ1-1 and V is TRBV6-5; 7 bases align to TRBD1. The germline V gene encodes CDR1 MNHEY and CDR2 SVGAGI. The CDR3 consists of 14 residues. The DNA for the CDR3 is TGTGCTACTTATAACAGGGGCCTGAACACTGAAGCTTTCTTT. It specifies CATYNRGLNTEAFF.

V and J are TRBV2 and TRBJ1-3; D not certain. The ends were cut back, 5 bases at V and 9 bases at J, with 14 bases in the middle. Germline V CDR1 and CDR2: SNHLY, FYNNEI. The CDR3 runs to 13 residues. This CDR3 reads CASSQNQRSTIYF. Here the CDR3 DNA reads TGTGCCAGCAGTCAGAACCAGAGGAGCACCATATATTTT.

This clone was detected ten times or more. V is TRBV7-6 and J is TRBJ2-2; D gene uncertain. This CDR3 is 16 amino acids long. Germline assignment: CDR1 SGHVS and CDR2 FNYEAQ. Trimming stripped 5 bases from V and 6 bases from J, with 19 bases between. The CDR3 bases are TGTGCCAGCAGCCCCGCTGGCCTAGGAGCCCCCGGGGAGCTGTTTTTT. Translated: CASSPAGLGAPGELFF.